This T cell receptor beta chain came from a study of CD8+ T cells in alopecia areata. As for treatment: oral pan-JAK inhibitor, 5-10 mg twice daily. Extracted RNA was reverse transcribed into cDNA, the sequencing template. The table came from immunoSEQ multiplex PCR; TCRdb's copy has only in-frame clones and leaves some out. The data contain some 240,000 clones, more than 45% of them singletons. General study findings and limits: There were many expanded lesional clones persisting in scalp and blood during tofacitinib. Significant decreases in scalp clonality and expanded CD8+ clones followed tofacitinib treatment.

Germline CDR1 and CDR2: SGHRS and YFSETQ. The CDR3 contains 14 residues. V lost 4 bases to trimming and J lost 5 bases; unmatched junction nucleotides: 8. A note on this clone: Antigen specificity is unknown.

The receptor comes from a human donor with alopecia areata. This specimen was CD4+ T cells sorted from blood, taken at week 4, from a patient treated with tofacitinib. The chain links TRBV5-1 to TRBJ2-7; TRBD1 agrees at 8 bases. The CDR3 bases are TGCGCCAGCAGCGTACAGGGGGTGAAGAACGAGCAGTACTTC. Protein: CASSVQGVKNEQYF.